Presented here are 25 T cell receptor beta chains from one specimen sequenced in a study of T cells in tumors after PD-1 blockade. The data were produced by immunoSEQ multiplex PCR, yet TCRdb's version contains in-frame clones alone and is incomplete. The repertoire holds about 25,000 clones, with around four fifths as singletons. Here the sequenced sample was PBMCs, taken after anti-PD-1 treatment. All receptors derive from a human donor with basal cell carcinoma.

J is TRBJ2-5 and V is TRBV5-1; D gene ambiguous. Germline V lookup: CDR1 SGHRS, CDR2 YFSETQ. The germline V and J ends were trimmed by 3 bases and 4 bases, with 13 bases remaining between them. The CDR3 spans 14 residues. The CDR3 protein is CASSSYQISETQYF. For the CDR3, the DNA is TGCGCCAGCAGCTCGTACCAGATATCAGAGACCCAGTACTTC.

This chain links TRBV4-2 with TRBJ2-6; D is undetermined. Germline V gene sequence: CDR1 LGHNA, CDR2 YNFKEQ. The V and J ends lost 3 bases and 0 bases respectively, with 6 bases between them. The CDR3 is made up of 15 amino acids. CDR3: CASSHEASGANVLTF. The DNA for the CDR3 is TGTGCCAGCAGCCATGAGGCCTCTGGGGCCAACGTCCTGACTTTC.

The chain links TRBV18 to TRBJ2-2, with D maybe TRBD1 (5 bases). This CDR3 has 15 amino acids. V gave up 3 bases and J gave up 3 bases, with 11 bases separating them. Germline lookup yields CDR1 KGHSH and CDR2 LQKENI. CDR3 region: CASSPAQGHTGELFF. The CDR3 coding sequence is TGTGCCAGCTCACCGGCCCAGGGTCACACCGGGGAGCTGTTTTTT. Combining the CDR3 with reference TRBV18 and TRBJ2-2 gives the whole variable domain NAGVMQNPRHLVRRRGQEARLRCSPMKGHSHVYWYRQLPEEGLKFMVYLQKENIIDESGMPKERFSAEFPKEGPSILRIQQVVRGDSAAYFCASSPAQGHTGELFFGEGSRLTVL.

This chain connects TRBV29-1 to TRBJ2-1, with no clear D. The CDR3 runs 14 residues. Germline CDR1 is SQVTM and CDR2 is ANQGSEA. The V end was cut by 4 bases, the J end by 1 base, with 11 bases between. DNA for the CDR3: TGCAGCGTTGTTCGGTCAAGGTCCTACAATGAGCAGTTCTTC. It encodes CSVVRSRSYNEQFF.

This sequence joins TRBV2 and TRBJ2-3; D gene unclear. The CDR3 covers 12 residues. In germline, CDR1 is SNHLY, CDR2 FYNNEI. The V and J ends lost 8 bases and 5 bases respectively, with 11 bases between them. DNA of the CDR3: TGTGCCAGCGGACCTTCGGGAGATACGCAGTATTTT. Its translation is CASGPSGDTQYF.

The chain employs TRBV18 and TRBJ1-1; unclear D gene. This CDR3 comprises 14 residues. V lost 2 bases to trimming and J lost 1 base, with 8 bases between them. Germline assignment: CDR1 KGHSH and CDR2 LQKENI. The CDR3 loop reads CASSPDWGNTEAFF. The CDR3 nucleotides are TGTGCCAGCTCACCAGATTGGGGGAACACTGAAGCTTTCTTT.

This chain links TRBV3-1 (or the pseudogene TRBV3-2) with TRBJ1-3; D is uncertain. The ends were cut back, 3 bases at V and 0 bases at J, with 3 bases in the middle. Germline-derived CDR1 and CDR2 are LGHDT and YNNKEL (reference sequence). This CDR3 is built from 13 residues. Here the CDR3 DNA reads TGTGCCAGCAGCCAGAACTCTGGAAACACCATATATTTT. Protein sequence: CASSQNSGNTIYF.

CDR3 protein: CAWRFRQANNSPLHF. The CDR3 bases are TGTGCCTGGAGATTTCGACAGGCGAATAATTCACCCCTCCACTTT. The chain combines TRBV30 with TRBJ1-6; possibly TRBD1 for D (6 bases). The germline V and J ends were trimmed by 3 bases and 5 bases, with 14 bases remaining between them. There are 15 residues in the CDR3. Germline assignment: CDR1 GTSNPN and CDR2 SVGIG (reference sequence).

In regard to this clone: The sample has other DNA sequences that encode this CDR3 too. The chain couples TRBV6-5 to TRBJ2-7, with a possible D match to TRBD2 (7 bases). The germline V gene encodes CDR1 MNHEY and CDR2 SVGAGI. The CDR3 spans 16 residues. V was clipped by 0 bases and J by 7 bases, with 19 bases between them. CDR3 sequence (DNA): TGTGCCAGCAGTTACTCGAACTTGGCGGGGGCGGGGGAGCAGTACTTC. Translating it yields CASSYSNLAGAGEQYF.

In its sample, this clone was seen a few times. The rearrangement links TRBV10-1 to TRBJ2-2; 8 nucleotides match TRBD1. This CDR3 comprises 14 residues. J was trimmed by 7 bases and V by 4 bases; bases with no gene match: 5. Germline V gene sequence: CDR1 WNHNN, CDR2 SYGVQD (reference sequence). The CDR3 nucleotides read TGCGCCAGCAGTGGCAGGACAGGGATCGGGGAGCTGTTTTTT. Its translation is CASSGRTGIGELFF.

J is TRBJ2-7 and V is TRBV19, with a possible D match to TRBD1 (6 bases). Germline loops: CDR1 LNHDA, CDR2 SQIVND (reference sequence). Trimming removed 4 bases at V and 3 bases at J, with 10 bases between. CDR3 length: 13 residues. The CDR3 loop is CASSTGHLYEQYF. CDR3 in DNA: TGTGCCAGTAGTACGGGACACCTCTACGAGCAGTACTTC.

This clone was seen a single time. The genes are TRBV18 and TRBJ2-2; D unresolved. V was clipped by 0 bases and J by 6 bases, with 11 bases between them. The germline gives CDR1 KGHSH, CDR2 LQKENI. The CDR3 totals 15 residues. In nucleotides, the CDR3 is TGTGCCAGCTCACCACCTTCTAGTGGGTCCGGGGAGCTGTTTTTT. Translation gives CASSPPSSGSGELFF.

V gene TRBV30 combines with J gene TRBJ1-1; the D gene is possibly TRBD1 (5 bases). The length of the CDR3 is 11 residues. Between the trimmed V and J ends, which lost 2 bases and 7 bases, there was a span of 8 bases. The V gene's germline CDR1 is GTSNPN and CDR2 SVGIG (reference sequence). CDR3 sequence reads: CAWSYRFEAFF. CDR3 coding DNA: TGTGCCTGGAGTTACAGGTTTGAAGCTTTCTTT.

This clone was seen only once. The chain is built from TRBV3-1 (or the pseudogene TRBV3-2) and TRBJ1-1; 8 bases align to TRBD1. CDR1 LGHDT and CDR2 YNNKEL come from the germline V gene (reference sequence). The CDR3 extends over 15 amino acids. Trimming cost V 1 base and J 0 bases; bases outside gene matches: 1. This chain's CDR3 is CASSQGGQVNTEAFF. DNA for the CDR3: TGTGCCAGCAGCCAAGGGGGACAGGTGAACACTGAAGCTTTCTTT.

V gene TRBV30 combines with J gene TRBJ2-7; D gene unclear. The CDR3 loop spans 12 amino acids. The germline CDR1 and CDR2 sequences are GTSNPN and SVGIG (reference sequence). V was pared by 8 bases and J by 1 base, with 12 bases between. The CDR3 reads CASRLESYEQYF. In nucleotides, the CDR3 is TGTGCCAGCAGGTTGGAGTCCTACGAGCAGTACTTC.

This clone was detected only a few times. The V and J genes are TRBV7-9 and TRBJ1-6, with D perhaps TRBD1 (5 bases). The length of the CDR3 is 12 residues. Deletions cut 5 bases from V and 8 bases from J, with 7 bases between. The V gene's germline CDR1 is SEHNR and CDR2 FQNEAQ (reference sequence). The CDR3 region has the DNA TGTGCCAGCAGCGTAGGGGATTCACCCCTCCACTTT. Translating it yields CASSVGDSPLHF.

This clone was observed once. The genes are TRBV11-3 and TRBJ2-2; D is unclear. The CDR3 consists of 17 residues. Germline loops: CDR1 SGHNT, CDR2 YENEEA. V lost 3 bases to trimming and J lost 3 bases, with 17 bases between them. The CDR3 here is CASSLGKMELDTGELFF. As DNA, the CDR3 is TGTGCCAGCAGCTTGGGGAAAATGGAATTGGACACCGGGGAGCTGTTTTTT.

The chain couples TRBV19 to TRBJ2-5; D possibly corresponds to TRBD2 (5 bases). This CDR3 has 14 residues. Trimming pared 2 bases from V and 5 bases from J, leaving 12 bases between. Germline assignment: CDR1 LNHDA and CDR2 SQIVND (reference sequence). In nucleotides, the CDR3 is TGTGCCAGTAGTATAAGCCGGGGATGGGAGACCCAGTACTTC. Its protein product is CASSISRGWETQYF.

V gene TRBV3-1 (or the pseudogene TRBV3-2) combines with J gene TRBJ1-2; D ambiguous. Trimming stripped 2 bases from V and 8 bases from J, with 9 bases between. The CDR3 runs 12 residues. Germline V gene sequence: CDR1 LGHDT, CDR2 YNNKEL (reference sequence). DNA of the CDR3: TGTGCCAGCAGCCAATTGACGTGGGGCTACACCTTC. This translates into CASSQLTWGYTF.

The rearrangement links TRBV6-1 to TRBJ2-7; the D is unclear. The CDR3 sequence is 17 residues long. V was pared by 2 bases and J by 4 bases, with 21 bases between. Germline lookup yields CDR1 MNHNS and CDR2 SASEGT. The CDR3 DNA sequence: TGTGCCAGCAGTGAAAGCCGCGGATCCAGCGCCTCGTACGAGCAGTACTTC. Translation gives CASSESRGSSASYEQYF.

The rearrangement uses TRBV7-9 and TRBJ1-1; D is unresolved. The V gene lost 10 bases and the J gene lost 3 bases, with 18 bases spanning the gap. The CDR3 has 14 residues. The germline CDR1 and CDR2 sequences are SEHNR and FQNEAQ (reference sequence). The CDR3 here is CANPGSGADTEAFF. CDR3 sequence (DNA): TGTGCCAACCCGGGCTCTGGCGCGGACACTGAAGCTTTCTTT.

The rearrangement links TRBV7-6 to TRBJ1-2, with 8 bases that match TRBD1. V gave up 5 bases and J gave up 4 bases; unmatched junction bases: 9. This CDR3 spans 15 amino acids. CDR1 is SGHVS, CDR2 FNYEAQ, per germline. CDR3: CASSLQQGASYGYTF. The DNA of the CDR3 is TGTGCCAGCAGCCTTCAGCAGGGGGCTTCCTATGGCTACACCTTC. The whole variable domain, remainder taken from reference TRBV7-6 and TRBJ1-2, is GAGVSQSPRYKVTKRGQDVALRCDPISGHVSLYWYRQALGQGPEFLTYFNYEAQQDKSGLPNDRFSAERPEGSISTLTIQRTEQRDSAMYRCASSLQQGASYGYTFGSGTRLTVV.

This chain uses TRBV19 with TRBJ2-7; 10 nucleotides line up with TRBD1. V gave up 8 bases and J gave up 5 bases; unmatched junction bases: 18. Looked up from germline, CDR1 is LNHDA and CDR2 is SQIVND (reference sequence). The CDR3 is made up of 17 amino acids. DNA for the CDR3: TGTGCCAGTCCCGGGGAACGGACCGGGACAGGGGTTCACGAGCAGTACTTC. Protein: CASPGERTGTGVHEQYF.

This chain uses TRBV6-1 with TRBJ1-3; tentatively, D is TRBD1 (5 bases). The CDR3 has 16 amino acids. Between the trimmed V and J ends, which lost 2 bases and 1 base, there was a span of 12 bases. CDR1 is MNHNS and CDR2 is SASEGT in the germline V gene. CDR3 residues: CASSESGPRSGNTIYF. The CDR3, as DNA: TGTGCCAGCAGTGAATCGGGGCCTCGTTCTGGAAACACCATATATTTT.

This clone was detected once. The chain uses TRBV19 and TRBJ1-1; TRBD1 agrees at 7 bases. After removal of 2 bases from V and 4 bases from J, the junction contained 7 bases not matched to a gene. CDR3 length: 15 amino acids. Germline values: CDR1 LNHDA, CDR2 SQIVND (reference sequence). The CDR3 spells CASSILQTGTTEAFF. The CDR3 DNA follows: TGTGCCAGTAGTATACTCCAGACAGGGACCACTGAAGCTTTCTTT.